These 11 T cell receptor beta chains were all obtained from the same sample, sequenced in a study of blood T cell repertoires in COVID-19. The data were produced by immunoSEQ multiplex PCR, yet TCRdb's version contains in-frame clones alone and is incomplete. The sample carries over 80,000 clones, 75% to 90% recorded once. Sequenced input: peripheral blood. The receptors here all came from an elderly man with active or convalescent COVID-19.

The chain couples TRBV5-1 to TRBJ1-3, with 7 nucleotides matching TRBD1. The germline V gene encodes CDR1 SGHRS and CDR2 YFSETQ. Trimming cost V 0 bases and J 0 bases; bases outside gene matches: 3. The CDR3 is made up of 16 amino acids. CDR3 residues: CASSLEGDSSGNTIYF. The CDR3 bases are TGCGCCAGCAGCTTGGAGGGGGACAGCTCTGGAAACACCATATATTTT.

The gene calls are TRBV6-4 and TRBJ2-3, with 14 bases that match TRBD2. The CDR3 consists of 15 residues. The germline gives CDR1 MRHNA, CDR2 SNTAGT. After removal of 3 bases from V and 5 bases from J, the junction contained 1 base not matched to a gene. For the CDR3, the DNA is TGTGCCAGCAGTGAGGGACTAGCGGGAGTAGATACGCAGTATTTT. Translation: CASSEGLAGVDTQYF.

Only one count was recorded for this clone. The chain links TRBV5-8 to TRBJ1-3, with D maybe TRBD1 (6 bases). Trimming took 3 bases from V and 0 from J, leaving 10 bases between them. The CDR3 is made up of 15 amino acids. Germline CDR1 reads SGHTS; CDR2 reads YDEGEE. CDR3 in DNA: TGTGCCAGCAGCTACGGACAGCTCTCTGGAAACACCATATATTTT. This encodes CASSYGQLSGNTIYF.

CDR3 coding DNA: TGTGCCAGCTCACCGACAGTAAGCACAGATACGCAGTATTTT. It codes for CASSPTVSTDTQYF. The chain is built from TRBV18 and TRBJ2-3, with a possible D match to TRBD1 (5 bases). The CDR3 runs to 14 residues. V was shortened by 3 bases and J by 0 bases, with 7 bases between the two germline ends. Germline V gives CDR1 KGHSH, CDR2 LQKENI.

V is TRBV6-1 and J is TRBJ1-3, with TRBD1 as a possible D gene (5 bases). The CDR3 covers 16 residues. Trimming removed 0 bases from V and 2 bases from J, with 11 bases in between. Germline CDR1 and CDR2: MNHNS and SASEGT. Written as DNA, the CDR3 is TGTGCCAGCAGTGAAGCGGGGGGGTTGCCTGGAAACACCATATATTTT. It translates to CASSEAGGLPGNTIYF.

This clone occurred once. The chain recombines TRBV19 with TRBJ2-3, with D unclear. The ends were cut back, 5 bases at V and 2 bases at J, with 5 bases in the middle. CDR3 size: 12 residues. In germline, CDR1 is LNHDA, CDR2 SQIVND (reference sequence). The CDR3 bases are TGTGCCAGTAGTTTAAACACAGATACGCAGTATTTT. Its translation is CASSLNTDTQYF.

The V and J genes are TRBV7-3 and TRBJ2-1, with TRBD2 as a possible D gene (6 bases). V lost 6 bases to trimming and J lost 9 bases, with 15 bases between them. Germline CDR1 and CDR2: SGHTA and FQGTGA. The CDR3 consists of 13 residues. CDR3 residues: CASSPGGDGEQFF. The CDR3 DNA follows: TGTGCCAGCAGTCCCGGAGGGGACGGTGAGCAGTTCTTC. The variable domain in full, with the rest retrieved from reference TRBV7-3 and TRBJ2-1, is GAGVSQTPSNKVTEKGKYVELRCDPISGHTALYWYRQSLGQGPEFLIYFQGTGAADDSGLPNDRFFAVRPEGSVSTLKIQRTERGDSAVYLCASSPGGDGEQFFGPGTRLTVL.

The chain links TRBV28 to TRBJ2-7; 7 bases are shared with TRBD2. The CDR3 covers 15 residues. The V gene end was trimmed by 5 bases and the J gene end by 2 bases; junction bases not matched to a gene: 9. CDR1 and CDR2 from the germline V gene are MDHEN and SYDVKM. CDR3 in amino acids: CASSTPGGSPYEQYF. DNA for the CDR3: TGTGCCAGCAGTACCCCGGGAGGCTCTCCCTACGAGCAGTACTTC.

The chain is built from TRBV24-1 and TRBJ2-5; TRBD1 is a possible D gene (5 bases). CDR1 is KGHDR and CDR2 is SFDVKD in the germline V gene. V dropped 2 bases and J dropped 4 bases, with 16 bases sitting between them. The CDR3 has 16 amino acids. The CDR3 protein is CATSDSRSGSLETQYF. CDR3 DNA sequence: TGTGCCACCAGTGATTCACGCTCAGGGTCCCTAGAGACCCAGTACTTC.

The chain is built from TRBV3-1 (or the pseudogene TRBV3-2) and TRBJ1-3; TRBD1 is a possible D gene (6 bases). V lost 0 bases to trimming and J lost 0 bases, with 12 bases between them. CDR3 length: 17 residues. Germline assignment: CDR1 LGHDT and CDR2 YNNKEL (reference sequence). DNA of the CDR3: TGTGCCAGCAGCCAAGATCCCCGCAGGGGCTCTGGAAACACCATATATTTT. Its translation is CASSQDPRRGSGNTIYF.

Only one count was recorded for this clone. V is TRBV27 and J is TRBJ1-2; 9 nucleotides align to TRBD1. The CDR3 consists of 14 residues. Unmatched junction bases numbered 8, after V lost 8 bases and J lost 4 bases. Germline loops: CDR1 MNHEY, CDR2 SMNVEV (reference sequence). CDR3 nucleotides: TGTGCCAGCCGGATACAGGGGGCCCCCTATGGCTACACCTTC. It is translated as CASRIQGAPYGYTF.